This T cell receptor (beta chain) is drawn from a study of T-cell memory formation after mild COVID-19. Study-wide context: TCR clusters largely stayed donor specific. Study findings and constraints: Later expanders leaned CD4+, whereas clones that contracted between day 15 and 85 were balanced CD4/CD8. Certain responding clones were present in pre-infection memory, suggesting participation of cross-reactive memory.

A remark on this clonotype: Its antigen is as yet unknown.

TCRdb used MiXCR to reprocess the 5' RACE reads, holding one entry per CDR3 protein. The sample contains roughly 600,000 distinct CDR3 sequences, about a sixth of which appear only once. CDR3 size: 14 residues. Germline V gene data show CDR1 as SNHLY and CDR2 as FYNNEI. Germline trimming cut 7 bases from V and 2 bases from J; bases unmatched to any gene: 3. Sample: PBMCs or a T cell subset sorted from them (not recorded which). This chain links TRBV2 with TRBJ2-7; 12 bases align to TRBD1. This TCR came from an adult woman who had mild COVID-19 (a few samples of this study predate the infection). Cell type and time point are not known. The CDR3 protein is CASKGTGGTYEQYF. CDR3 in DNA: TGTGCCAGCAAGGGGACAGGGGGCACCTACGAGCAGTACTTC.